The 13 T cell receptor beta chains below come from one sample, sequenced in a study of response to subunit inactivated influenza vaccine (dated by TCRdb to the late 2010s). Libraries came from RT-PCR. Sequenced on an Illumina HiSeq 2500. The public reads were reanalyzed by TCRdb: fastp trimming at Q25, MiXCR alignment, in-frame beta chains only. Rows are combined by CDR3 protein, so each entry shows the most common genes and DNA. Within this sample are 500,000 to 750,000 distinct CDR3 sequences, with approximately 15% of them counted one time only. In total, the top ten clones hold 11% of the sample. This specimen was PBMCs from blood, taken roughly 12 days after vaccination. These receptors were obtained from a man aged 45-65 years who received an inactivated influenza vaccine. Donor details come from another sample of the same person, matched by shared clones.

The rearrangement joins TRBV12-3 or TRBV12-4 to TRBJ2-6, with D hard to call. The CDR3 length is 15 residues. The ends were cut back, 4 bases at V and 0 bases at J, with 7 bases in the middle. The CDR3 spells CASSSRPSGANVLTF. CDR3 nucleotide sequence: TGTGCCAGCAGTTCCCGTCCCTCTGGGGCCAACGTCCTGACTTTC.

The rearrangement links TRBV4-2 to TRBJ2-1, with unresolved D. Germline V gives CDR1 LGHNA, CDR2 YNFKEQ. This CDR3 is built from 14 residues. Trimming took 0 bases from V and 12 from J, leaving 15 bases between them. The DNA of the CDR3 is TGTGCCAGCAGCCAAGATACCCACTCTCAGGTGCAGTTCTTC. Its translation is CASSQDTHSQVQFF.

The V gene is TRBV6-5, the J gene TRBJ2-7; no reliable D call. Germline CDR1 is MNHEY and CDR2 is SVGAGI. Trimming removed 2 bases from V and 4 bases from J, with 9 bases in between. The CDR3 extends over 13 amino acids. In nucleotides, the CDR3 is TGTGCCAGCAGTTACAACGCGCGATACGAGCAGTACTTC. This encodes CASSYNARYEQYF.

This clonotype was found many times. This chain joins TRBV2 and TRBJ1-1, with D possibly being TRBD1 (6 bases). The V gene lost 7 bases and the J gene lost 11 bases, with 14 bases spanning the gap. The CDR3 sequence is 11 residues long. CDR1 is SNHLY and CDR2 is FYNNEI in the germline V gene. CDR3 residues: CASNRRGAAFF. The CDR3 DNA reads as TGTGCCAGCAACCGTCGGGGGGCGGCTTTCTTT.

At least ten counts were recorded for this clonotype. The chain combines TRBV5-1 with TRBJ1-1; weak D call: TRBD1 (5 bases). Germline CDR1 and CDR2: SGHRS and YFSETQ. V was trimmed by 3 bases and J by 5 bases, leaving 14 bases between them. The CDR3 is 14 amino acids. The CDR3 reads CASSWTGGGTEAFF. DNA of the CDR3: TGCGCCAGCAGCTGGACCGGGGGAGGAACTGAAGCTTTCTTT.

The rearrangement uses TRBV6-1 and TRBJ2-5, with D perhaps matching TRBD1 or TRBD2 (5 bases each). Germline values: CDR1 MNHNS, CDR2 SASEGT. Trimming shortened V by 3 bases and J by 7 bases, and 12 bases separated the two germline ends. The CDR3 length is 13 residues. The CDR3 sequence: CASSEGERGTQYF. CDR3 DNA: TGTGCCAGCAGTGAGGGGGAGAGGGGGACCCAGTACTTC.

This clonotype was observed a few times. The chain uses TRBV11-2 and TRBJ1-1, with 8 bases lining up with TRBD1. This CDR3 has 15 residues. Germline V gene data show CDR1 as SGHAT and CDR2 as FQNNGV. V lost 2 bases and J lost 3; bases outside the gene matches: 5. The CDR3 DNA reads TGTGCCAGCAGCTTATCCAGGGGGCCCTACACTGAAGCTTTCTTT. This codes for CASSLSRGPYTEAFF.

This clonotype turned up a few times. This chain uses TRBV11-2 with TRBJ2-3; 9 bases match TRBD2. The length of the CDR3 is 17 residues. The germline gives CDR1 SGHAT, CDR2 FQNNGV. J was trimmed by 4 bases and V by 3 bases; bases with no gene match: 11. The CDR3: CASSFRLRAGGADTQYF. CDR3 nucleotide sequence: TGTGCCAGCAGCTTTAGGTTGCGTGCGGGGGGGGCAGATACGCAGTATTTT.

This clonotype appeared a few times. J is TRBJ2-7 and V is TRBV30; D is ambiguous. CDR3 size: 12 residues. CDR1 GTSNPN and CDR2 SVGIG come from the germline V gene (reference sequence). The germline V and J ends were trimmed by 3 bases and 3 bases, with 9 bases remaining between them. CDR3 loop: CAWSPSGYEQYF. The DNA for the CDR3 is TGTGCCTGGAGCCCCTCTGGCTACGAGCAGTACTTC.

This clonotype showed up just a few times. The gene calls are TRBV5-1 and TRBJ2-5; 9 bases agree with TRBD2. The trim removed 3 bases at V and 5 bases at J, leaving 8 bases unmatched. CDR1 SGHRS and CDR2 YFSETQ come from the germline V gene. The CDR3 has 15 amino acids. The CDR3 loop is CASSSYGGGGETQYF. The CDR3 region has the DNA TGCGCCAGCAGCTCTTATGGCGGGGGGGGTGAGACCCAGTACTTC.

The chain links TRBV5-1 to TRBJ2-3; 11 nucleotides match TRBD2. CDR3 size: 16 residues. The V gene's germline CDR1 is SGHRS and CDR2 YFSETQ. With 4 bases clipped from V and 4 bases from J, the junction kept 8 bases outside the gene matches. The CDR3 region has the DNA TGCGCCAGCAGCATTAGCGGGGGGGCCGCCGCAGATACGCAGTATTTT. This gives the protein CASSISGGAAADTQYF.

This clonotype was seen a handful of times. The chain joins TRBV30 to TRBJ2-2, with D maybe TRBD1 (6 bases). Germline loops: CDR1 GTSNPN, CDR2 SVGIG (reference sequence). V was clipped by 7 bases and J by 2 bases, with 8 bases between them. The CDR3 runs to 12 residues. The CDR3 region has the DNA TGTGCCTCCGGGACAAACACCGGGGAGCTGTTTTTT. This codes for CASGTNTGELFF.

In its sample, this clonotype was seen a few times. V is TRBV19 and J is TRBJ1-4, with 9 nucleotides matching TRBD1. CDR1 LNHDA and CDR2 SQIVND come from the germline V gene (reference sequence). The CDR3 runs to 18 residues. The V gene end was trimmed by 4 bases and the J gene end by 5 bases; junction bases not matched to a gene: 14. The CDR3 region is CASSTGTGFDFGNEKLFF. In DNA, the CDR3 is TGTGCCAGTAGTACCGGGACAGGGTTTGATTTTGGGAATGAAAAACTGTTTTTT.